These 7 T cell receptor beta chains came from one sample sequenced in a study of blood T cell repertoires in COVID-19. Only in-frame clones appear in the TCRdb table, and some are missing; sequencing was by immunoSEQ multiplex PCR. The top ten clones hold around 13% of a sample with under 150,000 clones, roughly 81% of them seen once. The material sequenced was peripheral blood. These receptor sequences come from a human donor in a cohort sampled during active COVID-19.

This rearrangement joins TRBV19 to TRBJ2-7; D possibly corresponds to TRBD1 (6 bases). Trimming took 3 bases from V and 3 from J, leaving 15 bases between them. The CDR3 contains 15 residues. Germline assignment: CDR1 LNHDA and CDR2 SQIVND (reference sequence). This CDR3 is CASSISFGQNYEQYF. The CDR3 DNA is TGTGCCAGTAGTATTAGCTTTGGACAGAACTACGAGCAGTACTTC.

J is TRBJ2-5 and V is TRBV9; a possible D gene is TRBD2 (7 bases). Germline CDR1 is SGDLS and CDR2 is YYNGEE. Trimming took off 2 bases at V and 4 bases at J, with 15 bases between the two ends. CDR3 length: 15 amino acids. The CDR3 loop is CASSVNVGGRETQYF. In DNA form, the CDR3 reads TGTGCCAGCAGCGTTAACGTGGGGGGGCGAGAGACCCAGTACTTC. Using reference TRBV9 and TRBJ2-5 for the parts outside the CDR3, the full variable domain is DSGVTQTPKHLITATGQRVTLRCSPRSGDLSVYWYQQSLDQGLQFLIQYYNGEERAKGNILERFSAQQFPDLHSELNLSSLELGDSALYFCASSVNVGGRETQYFGPGTRLLVL.

This sequence joins TRBV5-1 and TRBJ2-7, with 8 bases matching TRBD1. J lost 9 bases, V lost 1 base, and 15 bases had no gene match. CDR1 and CDR2 from the germline V gene are SGHRS and YFSETQ. The length of the CDR3 is 16 residues. The CDR3 sequence: CASSLNLGQGASWQYF. DNA for the CDR3: TGCGCCAGCAGCTTGAATTTAGGGCAGGGGGCTTCGTGGCAGTACTTC. Filled out from reference TRBV5-1 and TRBJ2-7, the complete variable domain reads KAGVTQTPRYLIKTRGQQVTLSCSPISGHRSVSWYQQTPGQGLQFLFEYFSETQRNKGNFPGRFSGRQFSNSRSEMNVSTLELGDSALYLCASSLNLGQGASWQYFGPGTRLTVT.

This clone was counted once. The V and J genes are TRBV27 and TRBJ2-2, with 9 bases that match TRBD1. Germline V CDR1 and CDR2: MNHEY, SMNVEV (reference sequence). The CDR3 contains 17 residues. The ends lost 4 bases at V and 5 bases at J; junction bases unmatched: 11. The CDR3 DNA reads TGTGCCAGCAGTTCCCGGATCAGACAGGGGGGAACCGGGGAGCTGTTTTTT. Translated: CASSSRIRQGGTGELFF.

The V and J genes are TRBV5-6 and TRBJ2-5, with a weak D call TRBD1 (6 bases). CDR3 size: 14 residues. Germline CDR1 SGHDT, CDR2 YYEEEE. The V end lost 4 bases, the J end lost 4 bases, and 14 bases lay between the germline ends. The CDR3 region is CASSPPGGPETQYF. Written as DNA, the CDR3 is TGTGCCAGCAGCCCCCCTGGGGGCCCAGAGACCCAGTACTTC.

This chain links TRBV6-1 with TRBJ2-7, with 8 bases that match TRBD2. In germline, CDR1 is MNHNS, CDR2 SASEGT. V shed 0 bases and J 4 bases; nucleotides not matched to a gene: 14. The CDR3 extends over 18 amino acids. This CDR3 reads CASSEALSGRGGGYEQYF. The CDR3 region has the DNA TGTGCCAGCAGTGAAGCGTTATCTGGTCGGGGGGGCGGATACGAGCAGTACTTC.

J is TRBJ1-3 and V is TRBV14; a weak D match, TRBD1 (5 bases). CDR1 is SGHDN and CDR2 is FVKESK in the germline V gene. This CDR3 is 16 amino acids long. V lost 1 base and J 4 bases, leaving 14 bases between the germline ends. CDR3 residues: CASSQGWTTEGNTIYF. The DNA for the CDR3 is TGTGCCAGCAGCCAAGGCTGGACGACAGAAGGAAACACCATATATTTT.